The T cell receptor (beta chain) under discussion was sequenced for a study of shared clonotypes between healthy human individuals. In the study overall: The study enrolled a couple of women and three men aged 18 to 49.

Study-level findings and limits: Sampling involved blood alone; tissue repertoires likely differ. The four-donor shared clonotypes exceeded non-shared clonotypes in generation probability, with non-shared ones scoring lower. Since donors were few, the genetic and exposure-history diversity represented was limited.

As concerns this clone: Its specificity is unknown.

Repertoires were generated with immunoSEQ multiplex PCR, while TCRdb's copy carries only in-frame clones and drops some. Of a few million clones in the sample, 80% to 95% were seen once. Germline CDR1 reads SGHAT; CDR2 reads FQNNGV. The ends lost 2 bases at V and 0 bases at J; junction bases unmatched: 4. The CDR3 sequence is 15 residues long. Sequencing used naive CD4+ T cells from PBMCs. Regarding subset: CD45RA+ positively selected. The TCR was taken from a man aged 18-30 years in good health. Some clones in this sample may be carry-over from other donors' samples. The chain combines TRBV11-2 with TRBJ2-7; 7 nucleotides line up with TRBD1. The CDR3 DNA sequence: TGTGCCAGCAGCTTAATCCGGGACAGCTCCTACGAGCAGTACTTC. Its protein product is CASSLIRDSSYEQYF.